These 29 T cell receptor beta chains were sequenced from one sample in a study of blood T cell repertoires in COVID-19. The protocol was immunoSEQ multiplex PCR, while the TCRdb copy is restricted to in-frame clones and leaves out a portion. The sample holds 150,000 to 250,000 clones, approximately 85% seen once. The sample was PBMCs or T cells enriched from blood (not recorded which). The receptors were sampled from a man aged 40-49 years who had recovered from COVID-19.

The rearrangement joins TRBV18 to TRBJ1-3, with D unclear. CDR1 and CDR2 (germline): KGHSH, LQKENI. The V and J ends lost 0 bases and 0 bases respectively, with 9 bases between them. The CDR3 sequence is 16 residues long. CDR3 nucleotide sequence: TGTGCCAGCTCACCACCAGCACAGAGCTCTGGAAACACCATATATTTT. It specifies CASSPPAQSSGNTIYF.

The genes are TRBV7-9 and TRBJ1-4; a possible D gene is TRBD1 (6 bases). The germline CDR1 and CDR2 sequences are SEHNR and FQNEAQ (reference sequence). The CDR3 has 15 amino acids. Trimming cost V 5 bases and J 7 bases, with 17 bases left between them. The CDR3: CASSPPARGSEKLFF. For the CDR3, the DNA is TGTGCCAGCAGCCCACCAGCCAGGGGTAGTGAAAAACTGTTTTTT.

CDR3 DNA: TGTGCCACCAGTGGACAGGGACCATACAATGAGCAGTTCTTC. Protein product: CATSGQGPYNEQFF. The chain employs TRBV24-1 and TRBJ2-1, with 7 bases that match TRBD1. The trim removed 5 bases at V and 4 bases at J, leaving 4 bases unmatched. Per germline, CDR1 KGHDR and CDR2 SFDVKD. The CDR3 is made up of 14 amino acids.

This chain uses TRBV7-8 with TRBJ1-2; possible D gene TRBD1, 6 bases. Per germline, CDR1 SGHVS and CDR2 FQNEAQ. CDR3 length: 12 residues. V gave up 5 bases and J gave up 7 bases, with 11 bases separating them. Here the CDR3 DNA reads TGTGCCAGCAGCCGTACAGGGACTGGCTACACCTTC. Translation: CASSRTGTGYTF. The variable domain in full, completed from reference TRBV7-8 and TRBJ1-2, reads GAGVSQSPRYKVAKRGQDVALRCDPISGHVSLFWYQQALGQGPEFLTYFQNEAQLDKSGLPSDRFFAERPEGSVSTLKIQRTQQEDSAVYLCASSRTGTGYTFGSGTRLTVV.

This clone has only a few counts. The chain uses TRBV11-3 and TRBJ2-3; D gene uncertain. Trimming stripped 0 bases from V and 6 bases from J, with 13 bases between. CDR1 SGHNT and CDR2 YENEEA come from the germline V gene. This CDR3 contains 15 residues. The CDR3 region has the DNA TGTGCCAGCAGCTTAGAACACGAAGGCAGGGATACGCAGTATTTT. Its translation is CASSLEHEGRDTQYF. Full variable domain (outside the CDR3, taken from reference TRBV11-3 and TRBJ2-3): EAGVVQSPRYKIIEKKQPVAFWCNPISGHNTLYWYLQNLGQGPELLIRYENEEAVDDSQLPKDRFSAERLKGVDSTLKIQPAELGDSAVYLCASSLEHEGRDTQYFGPGTRLTVL.

The chain joins TRBV19 to TRBJ2-6; D possibly corresponds to TRBD1 (6 bases). The ends were cut back, 5 bases at V and 1 base at J, with 15 bases in the middle. Germline V gene sequence: CDR1 LNHDA, CDR2 SQIVND (reference sequence). The CDR3 extends over 17 amino acids. CDR3 protein: CASSVRKTGSGANVLTF. The DNA of the CDR3 is TGTGCCAGTAGTGTACGAAAGACAGGTTCTGGGGCCAACGTCCTGACTTTC. Filled out from reference TRBV19 and TRBJ2-6, the complete variable domain reads DGGITQSPKYLFRKEGQNVTLSCEQNLNHDAMYWYRQDPGQGLRLIYYSQIVNDFQKGDIAEGYSVSREKKESFPLTVTSAQKNPTAFYLCASSVRKTGSGANVLTFGAGSRLTVL.

The rearrangement links TRBV5-4 to TRBJ1-5, with a possible D match to TRBD1 (5 bases). This CDR3 has 14 amino acids. V lost 3 bases to trimming and J lost 8 bases, with 15 bases between them. Germline V gene lookup returns CDR1 SGHNT and CDR2 YYREEE (reference sequence). DNA for the CDR3: TGTGCCAGCAGCTCCTCGGAAGAAGGGGAGCCCCAGCATTTT. Residues: CASSSSEEGEPQHF.

J is TRBJ2-3 and V is TRBV6-1, with 11 bases that match TRBD2. Germline V lookup: CDR1 MNHNS, CDR2 SASEGT. This CDR3 region has 15 residues. The ends lost 2 bases at V and 5 bases at J; junction bases unmatched: 3. The CDR3 nucleotides are TGTGCCAGCAGTGAAATAGCGGGAGGGAAAGATACGCAGTATTTT. Translating it yields CASSEIAGGKDTQYF.

V gene TRBV2 combines with J gene TRBJ2-7; 7 bases align to TRBD1. The CDR3 is made up of 14 amino acids. CDR1 is SNHLY, CDR2 FYNNEI, per germline. The junction had 10 bases not matched to a gene; V was cut back by 7 bases and J by 4 bases. The chain's CDR3 is CASTIGTVPYEQYF. In nucleotides, the CDR3 is TGTGCCAGCACTATAGGGACAGTACCTTACGAGCAGTACTTC.

The chain is built from TRBV7-2 and TRBJ2-5; D remains unclear. Trimming took off 3 bases at V and 5 bases at J, with 7 bases between the two ends. Germline-derived CDR1 and CDR2 are SGHTA and FQGNSA. The CDR3 covers 12 residues. In nucleotides, the CDR3 is TGTGCCAGCAGCTTTCTCAGGGAGACCCAGTACTTC. Encoded protein: CASSFLRETQYF.

The chain carries TRBV27 and TRBJ2-5; 12 positions agree with TRBD1. V dropped 6 bases and J dropped 5; count of bases not matched to a gene: 13. The CDR3 covers 17 residues. Germline CDR1 MNHEY, CDR2 SMNVEV (reference sequence). CDR3 sequence (DNA): TGTGCCAGCAGGGGAACCCCGGGACAGGGGGCTTGGGAGACCCAGTACTTC. As protein: CASRGTPGQGAWETQYF.

This sequence joins TRBV7-2 and TRBJ1-1; TRBD1 matches 9 bases. V dropped 1 base and J dropped 4; count of bases not matched to a gene: 4. The CDR3 covers 15 residues. CDR1 and CDR2 from the germline V gene are SGHTA and FQGNSA. The CDR3 nucleotides are TGTGCCAGCAGCTTAGTGGACAGGGGAAGCACTGAAGCTTTCTTT. Translating gives CASSLVDRGSTEAFF.

This chain joins TRBV4-1 and TRBJ1-5; TRBD1 might be the D (5 bases). Trimming took off 0 bases at V and 0 bases at J, with 9 bases between the two ends. Germline V gene data show CDR1 as MGHRA and CDR2 as YSYEKL. The CDR3 runs 16 residues. CDR3: CASSQDRDFSNQPQHF. CDR3 in DNA: TGCGCCAGCAGCCAAGATAGGGACTTTAGCAATCAGCCCCAGCATTTT.

Only one count was recorded for this clone. The V call is TRBV12-5, the J call TRBJ2-7; 7 bases are shared with TRBD1. Germline CDR1 and CDR2: LGHNT and FRNRAP. The CDR3 spans 15 residues. Trimming cost V 5 bases and J 3 bases; bases outside gene matches: 10. The chain's CDR3 is CASGTSLGQSYEQYF. The CDR3 DNA sequence: TGTGCTAGTGGTACCTCGCTGGGACAGAGCTACGAGCAGTACTTC.

V gene TRBV27 combines with J gene TRBJ1-1; D might be TRBD1 (6 bases). Germline CDR1 is MNHEY and CDR2 is SMNVEV (reference sequence). The CDR3 consists of 13 residues. Trimming took off 6 bases at V and 5 bases at J, with 13 bases between the two ends. This CDR3 is CASRPGGGTEAFF. The DNA for the CDR3 is TGTGCCAGCAGGCCGGGGGGCGGGACTGAAGCTTTCTTT.

This clone was observed a handful of times. The rearrangement uses TRBV27 and TRBJ2-2, with D possibly matching TRBD2 (7 bases). The germline V gene has CDR1 MNHEY and CDR2 SMNVEV (reference sequence). V was cut by 5 bases and J by 5 bases, with 21 bases left in between. The CDR3 runs to 17 residues. This CDR3 is CASSGSYRGAETGELFF. CDR3 bases: TGTGCCAGCAGTGGCAGCTATCGGGGGGCTGAGACCGGGGAGCTGTTTTTT.

The chain has TRBV24-1 and TRBJ2-3; tentative D call: TRBD2 (6 bases). The germline V and J ends were trimmed by 2 bases and 0 bases, with 11 bases remaining between them. The CDR3 has 16 residues. Germline loops: CDR1 KGHDR, CDR2 SFDVKD. The CDR3 DNA reads TGTGCCACCAGTGATTGGAGGGGCGTTAGCACAGATACGCAGTATTTT. This encodes CATSDWRGVSTDTQYF.

This chain connects TRBV7-9 to TRBJ1-2; TRBD1 is a possible D gene (5 bases). Looked up from germline, CDR1 is SEHNR and CDR2 is FQNEAQ (reference sequence). With 5 bases removed from V and 4 bases from J, the gap between germline ends came to 14 bases. The CDR3 is made up of 14 amino acids. CDR3 protein: CASSTPRGTYGYTF. CDR3 in DNA: TGTGCCAGCAGCACACCGCGGGGCACCTATGGCTACACCTTC.

V is TRBV18 and J is TRBJ1-6; the match to TRBD1 covers 9 bases. CDR3 length: 17 amino acids. Trimming took 1 base from V and 4 from J; bases not matched to a gene: 5. Per the germline V gene, CDR1 is KGHSH and CDR2 is LQKENI. CDR3 loop: CASSPQAGTGYNSPLHF. For the CDR3, the DNA is TGTGCCAGCTCACCACAAGCCGGGACAGGGTATAATTCACCCCTCCACTTT.

The CDR3 spells CASRSGSNEKLFF. CDR3 coding DNA: TGCGCCAGCAGATCGGGGTCCAATGAAAAACTGTTTTTT. The genes are TRBV5-1 and TRBJ1-4; D unclear. Trimming shortened V by 5 bases and J by 5 bases, and 10 bases separated the two germline ends. CDR1 and CDR2 (germline): SGHRS, YFSETQ. The CDR3 spans 13 residues.

This clone was counted a single time. The V and J genes are TRBV4-3 and TRBJ1-1; D possibly corresponds to TRBD1 (6 bases). The CDR3 contains 14 residues. Germline CDR1 LGHNA, CDR2 YSLEER. V lost 6 bases and J lost 0, with 11 bases in between. The CDR3 sequence is CASRRTDLNTEAFF. As DNA, the CDR3 is TGCGCCAGCAGACGGACAGACTTGAACACTGAAGCTTTCTTT.

The rearrangement links TRBV27 to TRBJ1-5; D is possibly TRBD1 (6 bases). From germline, CDR1 is MNHEY and CDR2 SMNVEV (reference sequence). Trimming took off 0 bases at V and 5 bases at J, with 11 bases between the two ends. This CDR3 has 15 amino acids. The CDR3 sequence is CASSLSATGDQPQHF. The DNA of the CDR3 is TGTGCCAGCAGTTTATCGGCGACAGGCGATCAGCCCCAGCATTTT.

The rearrangement links TRBV4-3 to TRBJ1-1, with 8 bases aligning to TRBD1. Per germline, CDR1 LGHNA and CDR2 YSLEER. Trimming cost V 0 bases and J 5 bases; bases outside gene matches: 5. The CDR3 sequence is 15 residues long. CDR3 sequence reads: CASSQDAQGATEAFF. The CDR3 region has the DNA TGCGCCAGCAGCCAAGATGCCCAGGGGGCAACTGAAGCTTTCTTT.

The chain employs TRBV7-2 and TRBJ2-1, with D perhaps TRBD2 (6 bases). This CDR3 is 14 amino acids long. The V end was cut by 5 bases, the J end by 7 bases, with 15 bases between. Germline V gene sequence: CDR1 SGHTA, CDR2 FQGNSA. CDR3 loop: CASSRAGAGNEQFF. CDR3 DNA: TGTGCCAGCAGCCGCGCCGGGGCGGGAAATGAGCAGTTCTTC.

The table lists this clone with a count of one. The chain joins TRBV6-5 to TRBJ2-6, with D possibly being TRBD2 (6 bases). The CDR3 spans 15 residues. The germline V gene encodes CDR1 MNHEY and CDR2 SVGAGI. V shed 6 bases and J shed 4 bases, with 13 bases lying between them. This CDR3 is CASSPGGIGANVLTF. The CDR3 DNA reads TGTGCCAGCAGCCCCGGCGGGATCGGGGCCAACGTCCTGACTTTC.

The J gene is TRBJ2-1, the V gene TRBV28; 9 bases fit TRBD2. This CDR3 comprises 18 residues. The junction had 14 bases not matched to a gene; V was cut back by 5 bases and J by 3 bases. Germline V gives CDR1 MDHEN, CDR2 SYDVKM. CDR3 region: CASSPQTSGKTYYNEQFF. As DNA, the CDR3 is TGTGCCAGCAGTCCACAGACTAGCGGAAAGACTTACTACAATGAGCAGTTCTTC.

The V gene is TRBV6-5, the J gene TRBJ1-1; D may be TRBD1 (6 bases). CDR3 length equals 15 residues. CDR1 is MNHEY, CDR2 SVGAGI, per germline. Trimming pared 2 bases from V and 2 bases from J, leaving 12 bases between. The CDR3 sequence: CASSYGQHLNTEAFF. The DNA for the CDR3 is TGTGCCAGCAGTTACGGACAGCACCTCAACACTGAAGCTTTCTTT.

This clone has just a few counts. The V and J genes are TRBV6-2 or TRBV6-3 and TRBJ2-7; 8 nucleotides match TRBD1. The CDR3 loop spans 13 amino acids. Germline trimming cut 5 bases from V and 2 bases from J; bases unmatched to any gene: 2. The germline CDR1 and CDR2 sequences are MNHEY and SVGEGT. DNA of the CDR3: TGTGCCAGCAGTCGGGACAGGACCTACGAGCAGTACGTC. Translated, it gives CASSRDRTYEQYV.

CDR3 amino acids: CAWSGISTAYGYTF. The DNA of the CDR3 is TGTGCCTGGAGTGGAATATCGACAGCCTATGGCTACACCTTC. V gene TRBV30 combines with J gene TRBJ1-2, with D perhaps TRBD1 (5 bases). The V gene's germline CDR1 is GTSNPN and CDR2 SVGIG (reference sequence). V lost 1 base and J lost 4, with 13 bases in between. This CDR3 is 14 amino acids long.